These 20 T cell receptor beta chains were all obtained from the same sample, sequenced in a study of PD-L1 blockade in urothelial cancer. TCRdb's table, derived via immunoSEQ multiplex PCR, lists solely in-frame clones and lacks some. The table includes 80,000 to 130,000 clones, about 90% detected once. The sample in question was PBMCs, obtained around atezolizumab (anti-PD-L1) treatment. Source of these receptors: a woman of 80 years or more with urothelial cancer.

The J gene is TRBJ2-7, the V gene TRBV9, with D maybe TRBD1 (6 bases). The CDR3 consists of 15 residues. V was clipped by 5 bases and J by 2 bases, with 17 bases between them. Germline CDR1 and CDR2: SGDLS and YYNGEE. The CDR3 loop is CASSPWSGQTYEQYF. The CDR3 DNA sequence: TGTGCCAGCAGTCCATGGTCCGGACAGACCTACGAGCAGTACTTC.

The CDR3 is CASSSFHRGSTEAFF. The CDR3 nucleotides are TGTGCCAGCAGCTCTTTCCACCGGGGGAGCACTGAAGCTTTCTTT. This sequence joins TRBV7-9 and TRBJ1-1, with a possible D match to TRBD1 (5 bases). Trimming took 4 bases from V and 4 from J, leaving 16 bases between them. Germline V gives CDR1 SEHNR, CDR2 FQNEAQ (reference sequence). The CDR3 runs to 15 residues.

This clone was seen a single time. This chain connects TRBV9 to TRBJ1-3; TRBD1 might be the D (6 bases). V lost 3 bases and J lost 4, with 11 bases in between. This CDR3 spans 14 amino acids. Germline V lookup: CDR1 SGDLS, CDR2 YYNGEE. The DNA for the CDR3 is TGTGCCAGCAGCGCCCAGGGGACGGGAAACACCATATATTTT. Translated: CASSAQGTGNTIYF.

The chain employs TRBV30 and TRBJ1-5; D remains ambiguous. The ends were cut back, 1 base at V and 5 bases at J, with 12 bases in the middle. The CDR3 covers 14 residues. CDR1 GTSNPN and CDR2 SVGIG come from the germline V gene (reference sequence). The CDR3 DNA sequence: TGTGCCTGGAGTGGAGGGCGGGAGGATCAGCCCCAGCATTTT. Amino acids: CAWSGGREDQPQHF.

The rearrangement uses TRBV28 and TRBJ1-4, with D perhaps TRBD1 (5 bases). This CDR3 comprises 15 residues. The germline CDR1 and CDR2 sequences are MDHEN and SYDVKM. V gave up 3 bases and J gave up 5 bases, with 13 bases separating them. The CDR3 region is CASSFPAGRNEKLFF. The CDR3 region has the DNA TGTGCCAGCAGTTTTCCGGCAGGGCGGAATGAAAAACTGTTTTTT.

The CDR3 bases are TGTGCCATCAGTGAGATGAAGGGGACTCCCCAAGGCGGGACCCAGTACTTC. It yields the protein CAISEMKGTPQGGTQYF. The rearrangement uses TRBV10-3 and TRBJ2-5, with D possibly being TRBD2 (6 bases). Trimming took off 2 bases at V and 7 bases at J, with 23 bases between the two ends. The CDR3 length is 17 residues. Germline CDR1 ENHRY, CDR2 SYGVKD.

The rearrangement joins TRBV18 to TRBJ2-7; D uncertain. Trimming took 4 bases from V and 2 from J, leaving 9 bases between them. This CDR3 is built from 13 residues. In germline, CDR1 is KGHSH, CDR2 LQKENI. The chain's CDR3 is CASSQPPPYEQYF. CDR3 bases: TGTGCCAGCTCACAGCCCCCCCCCTACGAGCAGTACTTC.

The chain uses TRBV19 and TRBJ2-3, with 9 bases that match TRBD1. CDR1 LNHDA and CDR2 SQIVND come from the germline V gene (reference sequence). Losses at the gene ends were 7 bases for V and 2 bases for J; bases not matched to a gene: 10. The CDR3 runs 16 residues. Here the CDR3 DNA reads TGTGCCAGTACTCCGGGGGACAGGGAAAACACAGATACGCAGTATTTT. Protein: CASTPGDRENTDTQYF. Using reference TRBV19 and TRBJ2-3 for the parts outside the CDR3, the full variable domain is DGGITQSPKYLFRKEGQNVTLSCEQNLNHDAMYWYRQDPGQGLRLIYYSQIVNDFQKGDIAEGYSVSREKKESFPLTVTSAQKNPTAFYLCASTPGDRENTDTQYFGPGTRLTVL.

J is TRBJ2-7 and V is TRBV19, with 7 nucleotides matching TRBD2. The V gene end was trimmed by 5 bases and the J gene end by 1 base; junction bases not matched to a gene: 8. The CDR3 contains 15 residues. Germline V gives CDR1 LNHDA, CDR2 SQIVND (reference sequence). This chain's CDR3 is CASSQGTISSYEQYF. The CDR3 DNA is TGTGCCAGTAGTCAAGGGACTATATCTTCCTACGAGCAGTACTTC.

The V gene is TRBV18, the J gene TRBJ1-2; tentatively, D is TRBD1 (5 bases). The CDR3 consists of 15 residues. Germline V lookup: CDR1 KGHSH, CDR2 LQKENI. The V gene lost 1 base and the J gene lost 8 bases, with 17 bases spanning the gap. CDR3 nucleotides: TGTGCCAGCTCACCACTGGACAAGCCACGGTGGGGCTACACCTTC. Amino acid sequence: CASSPLDKPRWGYTF.

J is TRBJ1-1 and V is TRBV27; possibly TRBD1 for D (6 bases). The CDR3 spans 14 residues. Looked up from germline, CDR1 is MNHEY and CDR2 is SMNVEV (reference sequence). Between the trimmed V and J ends, which lost 1 base and 4 bases, there was a span of 10 bases. In nucleotides, the CDR3 is TGTGCCAGCAGTTTATGGGAGGGGGGCACTGAAGCTTTCTTT. Translation gives CASSLWEGGTEAFF.

The chain is built from TRBV5-8 and TRBJ1-3; D is unclear. Germline lookup yields CDR1 SGHTS and CDR2 YDEGEE. V dropped 0 bases and J dropped 4 bases, with 17 bases sitting between them. The CDR3 consists of 17 residues. The CDR3 DNA reads TGTGCCAGCAGCTTGGAGGGTCGGGGAGCAGGCGGAAACACCATATATTTT. It specifies CASSLEGRGAGGNTIYF.

The J gene is TRBJ2-3, the V gene TRBV6-6, with a weak D call TRBD2 (6 bases). CDR1 is MNHNY and CDR2 is SVGAGI in the germline V gene (reference sequence). V was clipped by 5 bases and J by 2 bases, with 8 bases between them. The CDR3 totals 13 residues. As DNA, the CDR3 is TGTGCCAGCAGTCGGGGGTCCACAGATACGCAGTATTTT. Its translation: CASSRGSTDTQYF.

Written as DNA, the CDR3 is TGTGCCAGCAGTGCAAAAGCGGGAGGGAGGAATGAGCAGTTCTTC. Protein: CASSAKAGGRNEQFF. The rearrangement uses TRBV6-1 and TRBJ2-1, with 10 bases that match TRBD2. J lost 7 bases, V lost 4 bases, and 7 bases had no gene match. Germline values: CDR1 MNHNS, CDR2 SASEGT. The length of the CDR3 is 15 residues.

This chain connects TRBV4-2 to TRBJ1-2; 8 nucleotides match TRBD1. The junction had 8 bases not matched to a gene; V was cut back by 4 bases and J by 7 bases. CDR1 is LGHNA, CDR2 YNFKEQ, per germline. The CDR3 has 14 residues. As DNA, the CDR3 is TGTGCCAGCAGCCCAATGGGACAGGTGGTTGGCTACACCTTC. Translating gives CASSPMGQVVGYTF.

J is TRBJ2-1 and V is TRBV18; TRBD2 matches at 9 bases. Germline CDR1 is KGHSH and CDR2 is LQKENI. Trimming took 3 bases from V and 5 from J; bases not matched to a gene: 5. CDR3 length: 15 residues. The CDR3 spells CASSPSSGNNNEQFF. In DNA, the CDR3 is TGTGCCAGCTCACCTTCTAGCGGGAACAACAATGAGCAGTTCTTC.

The J gene is TRBJ1-2, the V gene TRBV11-3; 8 bases align to TRBD1. Unmatched junction bases numbered 12, after V lost 5 bases and J lost 4 bases. Germline V lookup: CDR1 SGHNT, CDR2 YENEEA. The CDR3 has 16 residues. The CDR3 protein is CASSQKTGQGTYGYTF. The CDR3 bases are TGTGCCAGCAGCCAAAAGACAGGACAGGGTACCTATGGCTACACCTTC.

The chain couples TRBV11-2 to TRBJ1-3; TRBD1 might be the D (6 bases). From germline, CDR1 is SGHAT and CDR2 FQNNGV. The V end lost 5 bases, the J end lost 0 bases, and 11 bases lay between the germline ends. The CDR3 is 15 amino acids. The CDR3 sequence is CASSPGHSSGNTIYF. CDR3 bases: TGTGCCAGCAGCCCGGGACATAGCTCTGGAAACACCATATATTTT.

The chain's CDR3 is CATSRATSGIADTQYF. Here the CDR3 DNA reads TGTGCCACCAGTAGAGCAACTAGCGGGATTGCAGATACGCAGTATTTT. The chain uses TRBV7-6 and TRBJ2-3; 10 bases are a match to TRBD2. Per germline, CDR1 SGHVS and CDR2 FNYEAQ. There are 16 residues in the CDR3. V gave up 10 bases and J gave up 4 bases; unmatched junction bases: 14.

The chain links TRBV28 to TRBJ1-4, with D perhaps TRBD1 (6 bases). V dropped 6 bases and J dropped 2 bases, with 10 bases sitting between them. Germline CDR1 reads MDHEN; CDR2 reads SYDVKM. The CDR3 totals 14 residues. CDR3 residues: CASSQQGTNEKLFF. CDR3 coding DNA: TGTGCCAGCAGCCAACAGGGCACTAATGAAAAACTGTTTTTT.